This T cell receptor beta chain appears in the sequencing data of a study of spatial heterogeneity in lung cancer. Findings and caveats of the study: TCRs found ubiquitously expanded in tumor appeared in blood more at resection than at follow-up.

TCRdb used MiXCR to reprocess the 5' RACE reads, holding one entry per CDR3 protein. The sample includes under 13,000 distinct CDR3 sequences, 5.5% to 7.5% of them seen just once. The sample's time point: sample taken at primary tumor resection. Samples were donated by 72 untreated early-stage non-small cell lung cancer patients. Without sorting, whole RNA was sequenced from tumor, nontumor lung or frozen PBMC. About this clonotype: The antigen is undetermined.

The length of the CDR3 is 15 residues. The V gene lost 6 bases and the J gene lost 5 bases, with 19 bases spanning the gap. The germline V gene encodes CDR1 MNHEY and CDR2 SVGEGT. The chain recombines TRBV6-2 or TRBV6-3 with TRBJ2-5; maybe TRBD1 (6 bases). The clonotype comes from a male donor with early-stage non-small cell lung cancer. The sequences come from PBMCs, collected at surgery. This chain's CDR3 is CASRIPPGQGETQYF. CDR3 DNA sequence: TGTGCCAGCAGGATACCCCCCGGCCAGGGGGAGACCCAGTACTTC.